This T cell receptor (beta chain) stems from a study of cytomegalovirus exposure and HLA in healthy donors. Germline assignment: CDR1 SGHAT and CDR2 FQNNGV. The CDR3 length is 16 residues. Trimming cost V 5 bases and J 6 bases; bases outside gene matches: 16. The method was immunoSEQ multiplex PCR; TCRdb's version includes in-frame clones alone and lacks a portion of them. The table lists some 140,000 clones, about 88% of them singletons. This clone was recorded a few times. The gene calls are TRBV11-2 and TRBJ2-7; TRBD1 agrees at 7 bases. Sequenced material: PBMCs. This TCR derives from a man between 18 and 29 years old in good health and CMV-seropositive. The chain's CDR3 is CASSPPPKTGQGEQYF. CDR3 coding DNA: TGTGCCAGCAGCCCTCCTCCTAAGACAGGGCAGGGCGAGCAGTACTTC.